Listed below are T cell receptor beta chains from one sample, sequenced in a study of T cells in localized non-small cell lung cancer. Measured with immunoSEQ multiplex PCR; TCRdb has only the in-frame clones, and not every one. In the table there are approximately 2,000 clones, about 25% of which are singletons. The sample consisted of normal lung tissue next to the tumor, taken before any cancer treatment. The receptors were gathered from a male donor older than 55 with stage I lung adenocarcinoma. The CDR3 runs from the conserved cysteine through the conserved F or W. D genes are given only for firm matches. For some rows the clone size is stated as once, few or many, or as a class when expanded; others skip it.

J,V,length,size,D,DNA,CDR3
TRBJ2-3,TRBV6-8,13,large,NA,TGTGCCAGCAGAACATCCCCCACAGATACGCAGTATTTT,CASRTSPTDTQYF
TRBJ2-7,TRBV19,15,NA,NA,TGTGCCAGTAGCCGAGCCCGGGACCGGACCTACGAGCAGTACTTC,CASSRARDRTYEQYF
TRBJ2-2,TRBV18,16,few,TRBD1,TGTGCCAGCTCACCACCGGGACAGGGCGATTCCGGGGAGCTGTTTTTT,CASSPPGQGDSGELFF
TRBJ2-2,TRBV9,16,few,TRBD1,TGTGCCAGCAGCGTAAGGACAGGAGGAGAAACCGGGGAGCTGTTTTTT,CASSVRTGGETGELFF
TRBJ2-3,TRBV6-8,15,few,TRBD1,TGTGCCAGCAGCAACAGGGGGCCGGGCACAGATACGCAGTATTTT,CASSNRGPGTDTQYF
TRBJ1-2,TRBV6-8,15,NA,NA,TGTGCCAGCAGGCCTCGGACAGCCCTCCTCTATGGCTACACCTTC,CASRPRTALLYGYTF
TRBJ1-6,TRBV9,13,few,NA,TGTGCCAGCATTGACAGACCTAATTCACCCCTCCACTTT,CASIDRPNSPLHF
TRBJ1-1,TRBV30,12,NA,NA,TGTGCCTGGAGGAGGGGCAACACTGAAGCTTTCTTT,CAWRRGNTEAFF
TRBJ1-1,TRBV18,12,NA,TRBD1,TGTGCCAGCTCACTGGGGACAGCTGAAGCTTTCTTT,CASSLGTAEAFF
TRBJ2-4,TRBV30,13,NA,NA,TGTGCCTGGAGTGGAGGGGGCAAAAACATTCAGTACTTC,CAWSGGGKNIQYF
TRBJ2-1,TRBV12-2,16,few,NA,TGTGCAAGTCGCTTAGTAAGCGGAGACTCCTACAATGAGCAGTTCTTC,CASRLVSGDSYNEQFF
TRBJ2-7,TRBV7-6,17,few,TRBD1,TGTGCCAGCAGCTTGGGGTTTACAGGGGGCCCCGGCTACGAGCAGTACTTC,CASSLGFTGGPGYEQYF
TRBJ1-1,TRBV11-3,15,NA,TRBD1,TGTGCCAGCAGCTTGGGAGGGGGCCTAAACACTGAAGCTTTCTTT,CASSLGGGLNTEAFF
TRBJ1-5,TRBV6-8,13,few,TRBD1,TGTGCCAGCAGTTTACAGGGGGCAGGGCCCCAGCATTTT,CASSLQGAGPQHF
TRBJ1-5,TRBV12-5,13,NA,NA,TGTGCTAGTGGTTTGAGTAAGGGTCAGCCCCAGCATTTT,CASGLSKGQPQHF
TRBJ1-6,TRBV23-1,15,few,NA,TGCGCCAGCAGCCAAGATGGAGGAAGGGGTTCACCCCTCCACTTT,CASSQDGGRGSPLHF
TRBJ2-4,TRBV5-1,16,NA,TRBD1,TGCGCCAGCAGCTCCCAGTCGTCAGACAGGGTGAACATTCAGTACTTC,CASSSQSSDRVNIQYF
TRBJ1-5,TRBV9,12,NA,NA,TGTGCCAGCAGCCAGGCTGTCCAGCCCCAGCATTTT,CASSQAVQPQHF
TRBJ1-6,TRBV11-3,17,NA,TRBD1,TGTGCCAGCAAACGAACGGGACAGGGAAATTATAATTCACCCCTCCACTTT,CASKRTGQGNYNSPLHF
TRBJ2-3,TRBV29-1,13,NA,NA,TGCAGCGTTGTCCGCCCCACCGGGCATACGCAGTATTTT,CSVVRPTGHTQYF
TRBJ1-5,TRBV15,14,NA,TRBD1,TGTGCCACCAGCACCCGACAGGGAAATCAGCCCCAGCATTTT,CATSTRQGNQPQHF
TRBJ2-3,TRBV29-1,14,NA,NA,TGCAGCGCCCAGGGTGGGGATGGCACAGATACGCAGTATTTT,CSAQGGDGTDTQYF
TRBJ2-3,TRBV11-3,16,few,TRBD2,TGTGCCAGCAGCTTAGGAGCGGGGTTGGGCACAGATACGCAGTATTTT,CASSLGAGLGTDTQYF
TRBJ1-4,TRBV5-1,16,once,TRBD1,TGCGCCAGCAGCTTGGGCTCGACAGGGGCTAATGAAAAACTGTTTTTT,CASSLGSTGANEKLFF
TRBJ1-6,TRBV18,15,large,TRBD1,TGTGCCAGCTCACCACCGGGACAGGGCAATTCACCCCTCCACTTT,CASSPPGQGNSPLHF
TRBJ2-7,TRBV11-3,15,NA,NA,TGTGCCAGCAGCTTAGGTCGGGGCCCACCCTACGAGCAGTACTTC,CASSLGRGPPYEQYF
TRBJ2-1,TRBV4-1,16,few,NA,TGCGCCAGCAGCCAAGGAGGTACGAACTCCTACAATGAGCAGTTCTTC,CASSQGGTNSYNEQFF
TRBJ1-2,TRBV6-1,16,NA,NA,TGTGCCAGCAGTGAAGGTACGACAGGATCTAACTATGGCTACACCTTC,CASSEGTTGSNYGYTF
TRBJ1-1,TRBV30,13,NA,NA,TGTGCCTGGAGTGTAAGCAGTAACACTGAAGCTTTCTTT,CAWSVSSNTEAFF
TRBJ1-4,TRBV15,14,NA,NA,TGTGCCACCAGCAGAGAACAGGGCGGTCGAAAACTGTTTTTT,CATSREQGGRKLFF
TRBJ2-5,TRBV6-8,15,few,TRBD1,TGTGCCAGCAGTGAGACCAGGACAGGGTTTGAAACCCAGTACTTC,CASSETRTGFETQYF
TRBJ1-6,TRBV14,16,few,NA,TGTGCCAGCAGCCAGCCCCGGCCAGGGCTTATTTCACCCCTCCACTTT,CASSQPRPGLISPLHF
TRBJ2-3,TRBV11-1,15,NA,TRBD2,TGTGCCAGCAGCTGGGCGGGGGGGAGCACAGATACGCAGTATTTT,CASSWAGGSTDTQYF
TRBJ2-1,TRBV19,14,large,NA,TGTGCCAGTAGTATAGCCAAGGAGGGGGCTGAGCAGTTCTTC,CASSIAKEGAEQFF
TRBJ1-1,TRBV7-4,13,NA,NA,TGTGCCAGCAGCTTCGGGGGTGGCACTGAAGCTTTCTTT,CASSFGGGTEAFF
TRBJ2-6,TRBV6-1,12,NA,NA,TGTGCCAGCAGTGAAGCGGCCAACGTCCTGACTTTC,CASSEAANVLTF
TRBJ2-1,TRBV11-3,20,NA,TRBD2,TGTGCCAGCAGCCACCCCGGACTAGCGGGGGGGCCCAGCTCCTACAATGAGCAGTTCTTC,CASSHPGLAGGPSSYNEQFF
TRBJ1-4,TRBV11-3,15,NA,NA,TGTGCCAGCAGCTCGAGAATTAGGCAGAATGAAAAACTGTTTTTT,CASSSRIRQNEKLFF
TRBJ2-4,TRBV12-5,16,once,TRBD1,TGTGCTAGTGGTTTGGTAGACAGGGGGCGGAAAAACATTCAGTACTTC,CASGLVDRGRKNIQYF
TRBJ2-7,TRBV7-6,15,NA,NA,TGTGCCAGCAGCTTGGGCGGGACAGAATCCTACGAGCAGTACTTC,CASSLGGTESYEQYF
TRBJ2-7,TRBV19,15,NA,NA,TGTGCCAGTAGTATGATCGAGGGCACCGCTTACGAGCAGTACTTC,CASSMIEGTAYEQYF
TRBJ2-7,TRBV11-3,14,medium-sized,NA,TGTGCCAGCAGCCGACAGGTGAGCTCCTACGAGCAGTACTTC,CASSRQVSSYEQYF
TRBJ2-4,TRBV29-1,17,NA,NA,TGCAGCGTGGGAAACCTGACAGTCCCTCTAGCCAAAAACATTCAGTACTTC,CSVGNLTVPLAKNIQYF
TRBJ2-1,TRBV5-1,15,NA,NA,TGCGCCAGCAGCTTGGGGGGGCAAAGCTACAATGAGCAGTTCTTC,CASSLGGQSYNEQFF
TRBJ1-1,TRBV6-8,14,NA,TRBD1,TGTGCCAGCAGCGAGTGGACAGGGGGCGAAAAAGCTTTCTTT,CASSEWTGGEKAFF